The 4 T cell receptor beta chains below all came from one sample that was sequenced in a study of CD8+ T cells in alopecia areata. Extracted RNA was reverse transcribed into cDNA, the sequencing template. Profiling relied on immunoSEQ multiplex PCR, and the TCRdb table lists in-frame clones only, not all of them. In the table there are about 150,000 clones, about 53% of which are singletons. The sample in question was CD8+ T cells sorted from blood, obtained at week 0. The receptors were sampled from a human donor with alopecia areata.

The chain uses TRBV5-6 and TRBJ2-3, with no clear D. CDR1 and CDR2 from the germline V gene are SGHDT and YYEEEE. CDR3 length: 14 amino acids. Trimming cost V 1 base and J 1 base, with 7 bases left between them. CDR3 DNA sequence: TGTGCCAGCAGCTTGAGTTCTCGCACAGATACGCAGTATTTT. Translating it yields CASSLSSRTDTQYF.

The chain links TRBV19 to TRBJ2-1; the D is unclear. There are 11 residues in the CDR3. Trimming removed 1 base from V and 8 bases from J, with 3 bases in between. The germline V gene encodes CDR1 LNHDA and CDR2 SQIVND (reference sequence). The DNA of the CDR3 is TGTGCCAGTAGTATAGGCCATGAGCAGTTCTTC. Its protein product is CASSIGHEQFF.

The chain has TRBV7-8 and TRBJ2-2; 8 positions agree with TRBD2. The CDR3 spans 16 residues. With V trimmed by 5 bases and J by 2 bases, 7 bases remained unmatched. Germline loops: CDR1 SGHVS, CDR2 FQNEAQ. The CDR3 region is CASSTGGGPNTGELFF. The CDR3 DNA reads TGTGCCAGCAGCACCGGGGGGGGACCTAACACCGGGGAGCTGTTTTTT.

This chain's CDR3 is CASSEFTEDNQPQHF. CDR3 DNA: TGTGCCAGCAGTGAATTCACGGAAGACAATCAGCCCCAGCATTTT. V gene TRBV25-1 combines with J gene TRBJ1-5; D remains ambiguous. V was pared by 1 base and J by 3 bases, with 10 bases between. CDR3 length: 15 residues. The germline V gene encodes CDR1 MGHDK and CDR2 SYGVNS.